The 21 T cell receptor beta chains reported below all come from one sample, sequenced in a study of blood T cell repertoires in COVID-19. Using immunoSEQ multiplex PCR, the repertoire was profiled, and TCRdb retains in-frame clones only, with some absent. The sample records 140,000 to 150,000 clones, roughly 84% being singletons. Sample: peripheral blood. The origin of the receptors is a man under 40 with COVID-19, enrolled during active disease.

The chain has TRBV27 and TRBJ2-1, with 12 bases that match TRBD2. V lost 4 bases, J lost 4 bases, and 8 bases stayed unmatched. Germline V CDR1 and CDR2: MNHEY, SMNVEV (reference sequence). This CDR3 has 17 amino acids. CDR3 residues: CASSSGLAGPPYNEQFF. In DNA, the CDR3 is TGTGCCAGCAGTTCCGGACTAGCGGGACCCCCATACAATGAGCAGTTCTTC.

This chain uses TRBV7-3 with TRBJ2-1; 7 nucleotides match TRBD1. CDR3 length: 12 amino acids. Germline values: CDR1 SGHTA, CDR2 FQGTGA. V dropped 5 bases and J dropped 8; count of bases not matched to a gene: 3. The CDR3 protein is CASSDDRDEQFF. The CDR3 nucleotides are TGTGCCAGCAGCGATGACAGGGATGAGCAGTTCTTC.

This chain connects TRBV24-1 to TRBJ2-7; D perhaps matches TRBD1 (6 bases). V gave up 4 bases and J gave up 1 base, with 16 bases separating them. Germline V CDR1 and CDR2: KGHDR, SFDVKD. The CDR3 sequence is 16 residues long. The CDR3 here is CATSDGRGYSSYEQYF. CDR3 nucleotides: TGTGCCACCAGTGACGGCAGGGGTTATAGTTCCTACGAGCAGTACTTC.

This sequence joins TRBV6-5 and TRBJ2-3, with D unresolved. The CDR3 is made up of 14 amino acids. Trimming took off 6 bases at V and 2 bases at J, with 12 bases between the two ends. The germline CDR1 and CDR2 sequences are MNHEY and SVGAGI. CDR3 in DNA: TGTGCCAGCAGCTTAGCTACCGACACAGATACGCAGTATTTT. Translating gives CASSLATDTDTQYF.

The V call is TRBV27, the J call TRBJ2-7; TRBD1 matches at 8 bases. After removal of 6 bases from V and 2 bases from J, the junction contained 3 bases not matched to a gene. Germline values: CDR1 MNHEY, CDR2 SMNVEV (reference sequence). The CDR3 extends over 13 amino acids. CDR3 loop: CASSGQGPYEQYF. The CDR3 nucleotides are TGTGCCAGCAGCGGACAGGGTCCCTACGAGCAGTACTTC.

The chain's CDR3 is CASSRTEGAGDTQYF. In nucleotides, the CDR3 is TGTGCCAGCAGCAGGACAGAGGGCGCCGGGGATACGCAGTATTTT. V usage is TRBV7-9 and J usage is TRBJ2-3, with TRBD1 as a possible D gene (6 bases). The CDR3 runs 15 residues. CDR1 is SEHNR and CDR2 is FQNEAQ in the germline V gene (reference sequence). Trimming took 5 bases from V and 6 from J, leaving 18 bases between them.

The rearrangement links TRBV19 to TRBJ1-5; the D gene is possibly TRBD1 (6 bases). Germline-derived CDR1 and CDR2 are LNHDA and SQIVND (reference sequence). The CDR3 sequence is 16 residues long. V was trimmed by 5 bases and J by 6 bases, leaving 20 bases between them. CDR3 coding DNA: TGTGCCAGTAGTCCTCGCCCCAGGGGATATTCTCAGCCCCAGCATTTT. Translating it yields CASSPRPRGYSQPQHF.

This clone is a singleton in its sample. The chain combines TRBV28 with TRBJ2-1; tentative D call: TRBD2 (5 bases). From germline, CDR1 is MDHEN and CDR2 SYDVKM. This CDR3 comprises 12 residues. Trimming removed 5 bases from V and 10 bases from J, with 12 bases in between. The CDR3 DNA reads TGTGCCAGCAGTCGTAGCTCGGGAGAGCAGTTCTTC. This translates into CASSRSSGEQFF.

This clone was recorded once. The rearrangement uses TRBV7-2 and TRBJ2-5; D is possibly TRBD2 (7 bases). Germline-derived CDR1 and CDR2 are SGHTA and FQGNSA. V was clipped by 1 base and J by 4 bases, with 22 bases between them. This CDR3 has 18 residues. CDR3 coding DNA: TGTGCCAGCAGCTTAGTACCGGGGGGCTTAACATGGGGAGAGACCCAGTACTTC. Translating gives CASSLVPGGLTWGETQYF.

The rearrangement uses TRBV7-9 and TRBJ1-1; D ambiguous. Germline values: CDR1 SEHNR, CDR2 FQNEAQ (reference sequence). The V gene lost 5 bases and the J gene lost 5 bases, with 12 bases spanning the gap. The CDR3 loop spans 13 amino acids. This CDR3 is CASSVGAGTEAFF. The CDR3 coding sequence is TGTGCCAGCAGCGTCGGTGCGGGTACTGAAGCTTTCTTT.

This chain connects TRBV5-1 to TRBJ2-6, with D possibly called TRBD1 or TRBD2 (6 bases each). The ends were cut back, 4 bases at V and 2 bases at J, with 10 bases in the middle. The germline gives CDR1 SGHRS, CDR2 YFSETQ. The CDR3 loop spans 15 amino acids. The CDR3 region has the DNA TGCGCCAGCAGCATGGGGGGCACTGGGGCCAACGTCCTGACTTTC. Protein sequence: CASSMGGTGANVLTF.

V gene TRBV4-2 combines with J gene TRBJ1-6; TRBD1 aligns across 8 bases. The junction had 3 bases not matched to a gene; V was cut back by 1 base and J by 7 bases. The CDR3 covers 15 residues. Germline V lookup: CDR1 LGHNA, CDR2 YNFKEQ. The CDR3, as DNA: TGTGCCAGCAGCCAAGGACAGGGGTGGAATTCACCCCTCCACTTT. It specifies CASSQGQGWNSPLHF.

The chain carries TRBV6-4 and TRBJ2-1; TRBD2 matches at 14 bases. The germline V gene encodes CDR1 MRHNA and CDR2 SNTAGT. The CDR3 has 16 residues. The J segment lost 8 bases and the V segment lost 2 bases, leaving 5 bases of the junction unmatched. CDR3 loop: CASSDGLAGGLYEQFF. The CDR3 DNA sequence: TGTGCCAGCAGTGACGGACTAGCGGGAGGTCTCTATGAGCAGTTCTTC.

This clone has only a few counts. The J gene is TRBJ1-1, the V gene TRBV7-2; D not certain. The CDR3 contains 13 residues. Germline CDR1 is SGHTA and CDR2 is FQGNSA. V was clipped by 8 bases and J by 1 base, with 11 bases between them. DNA for the CDR3: TGTGCCAGCTTAAACGCGAGGAACACTGAAGCTTTCTTT. As protein: CASLNARNTEAFF. Full variable domain (remainder filled in from reference TRBV7-2 and TRBJ1-1): GAGVSQSPSNKVTEKGKDVELRCDPISGHTALYWYRQSLGQGLEFLIYFQGNSAPDKSGLPSDRFSAERTGGSVSTLTIQRTQQEDSAVYLCASLNARNTEAFFGQGTRLTVV.

The chain combines TRBV2 with TRBJ2-2; the match to TRBD2 covers 8 bases. The CDR3 consists of 19 residues. CDR1 is SNHLY and CDR2 is FYNNEI in the germline V gene. J lost 0 bases, V lost 7 bases, and 16 bases had no gene match. The CDR3 is CASTAGLAGEITNTGELFF. CDR3 sequence (DNA): TGTGCCAGCACGGCAGGGCTAGCGGGCGAAATAACGAACACCGGGGAGCTGTTTTTT. Together with reference TRBV2 and TRBJ2-2, the CDR3 gives the full variable domain: EPEVTQTPSHQVTQMGQEVILRCVPISNHLYFYWYRQILGQKVEFLVSFYNNEISEKSEIFDDQFSVERPDGSNFTLKIRSTKLEDSAMYFCASTAGLAGEITNTGELFFGEGSRLTVL.

The gene calls are TRBV18 and TRBJ2-7, with 14 positions matching TRBD2. CDR1 KGHSH and CDR2 LQKENI come from the germline V gene. The CDR3 is made up of 16 amino acids. With V trimmed by 5 bases and J by 5 bases, 8 bases remained unmatched. The CDR3 loop reads CASSTGTSGRGNEQYF. The CDR3 nucleotides are TGTGCCAGCTCAACCGGGACTAGCGGGAGAGGGAACGAGCAGTACTTC.

In the case of this clone: Within the sample, other DNA sequences also encode this same CDR3. This CDR3 reads CATSRGSSGNTIYF. DNA of the CDR3: TGTGCCACCAGCAGAGGCAGCTCTGGAAACACCATATATTTT. This chain uses TRBV15 with TRBJ1-3; no reliable D call. This CDR3 comprises 14 residues. The V gene lost 1 base and the J gene lost 0 bases, with 4 bases spanning the gap. Germline values: CDR1 LNHNV, CDR2 YYDKDF (reference sequence).

This clone was detected a few times. The rearrangement uses TRBV6-2 or TRBV6-3 and TRBJ2-6, with D hard to call. Germline CDR1 and CDR2: MNHEY and SVGEGT. The V end was cut by 2 bases, the J end by 1 base, with 6 bases between. CDR3 length: 15 residues. CDR3 protein: CASSYGKSGANVLTF. The CDR3 coding sequence is TGTGCCAGCAGTTACGGCAAGTCTGGGGCCAACGTCCTGACTTTC.

This clone was seen a few times. The V and J genes are TRBV19 and TRBJ1-2, with 9 bases that match TRBD1. Germline V gene data show CDR1 as LNHDA and CDR2 as SQIVND (reference sequence). The V and J ends lost 3 bases and 7 bases, in that order; junction bases with no gene match: 21. The CDR3 totals 19 residues. CDR3 DNA sequence: TGTGCCAGTAGTATCATTTATCTTAAGTCCGGACAGGGGAGTGGTGGCTACACCTTC. Protein product: CASSIIYLKSGQGSGGYTF.

In DNA form, the CDR3 reads TGTGCCAGCAGTCCAACCCTAGCGGGAGGAGAAGAGACCCAGTACTTC. It translates to CASSPTLAGGEETQYF. J is TRBJ2-5 and V is TRBV27, with 11 nucleotides matching TRBD2. V lost 5 bases, J lost 3 bases, and 8 bases stayed unmatched. This CDR3 comprises 16 residues. Per the germline V gene, CDR1 is MNHEY and CDR2 is SMNVEV (reference sequence).

The chain has TRBV10-3 and TRBJ2-2, with 7 bases lining up with TRBD2. V trimming: 2 bases; J trimming: 1 base; junction bases outside the gene matches: 13. Germline CDR1 is ENHRY and CDR2 is SYGVKD. CDR3 length: 19 amino acids. The CDR3 protein is CAISEGSSSSGKNTGELFF. CDR3 nucleotide sequence: TGTGCCATCAGTGAGGGTTCGTCGTCCAGCGGGAAGAACACCGGGGAGCTGTTTTTT.